This TCR beta chain was obtained from a study of blood T cell repertoires in COVID-19. About the research overall: Whether acute or convalescent, the COVID-19 samples came from the United States, Italy and Spain. From T cells, B-cell-depleted T cells, or PBMCs came the material, which was cDNA or gDNA.

In the original workflow: Reference gene primers were amplified, and this amplification served to estimate nucleated cell counts. Produced via immunoSEQ multiplex PCR; TCRdb's table is partial and in-frame only. Clone size and the V and J calls come from that table; the DNA yielded D and trimming. The sample records 80,000 to 95,000 clones, roughly 89% being singletons. Sequenced input: peripheral blood. This TCR was sampled from a man in his fifties with active or convalescent COVID-19.

CDR3 bases: TGTGCCAGCAGTCCCTCACAGGGGTATGGCTACACCTTC. This translates into CASSPSQGYGYTF. The chain has TRBV12-3 or TRBV12-4 and TRBJ1-2; 7 bases are shared with TRBD1. J gave up 5 bases and V 5 bases, and 5 bases lay outside the gene matches. This CDR3 comprises 13 residues.